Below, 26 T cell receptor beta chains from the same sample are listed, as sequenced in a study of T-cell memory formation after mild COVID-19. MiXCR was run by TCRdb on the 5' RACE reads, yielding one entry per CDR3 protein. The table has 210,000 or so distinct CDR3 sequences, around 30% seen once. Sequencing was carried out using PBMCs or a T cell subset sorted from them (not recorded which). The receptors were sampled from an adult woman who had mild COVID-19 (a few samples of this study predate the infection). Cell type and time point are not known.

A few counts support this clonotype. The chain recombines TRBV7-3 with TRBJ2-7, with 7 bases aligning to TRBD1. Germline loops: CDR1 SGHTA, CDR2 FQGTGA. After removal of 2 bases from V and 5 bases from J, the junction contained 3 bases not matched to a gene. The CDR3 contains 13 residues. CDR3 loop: CASSLDRDHEQYF. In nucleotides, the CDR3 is TGTGCCAGCAGCTTAGACAGGGACCACGAGCAGTACTTC.

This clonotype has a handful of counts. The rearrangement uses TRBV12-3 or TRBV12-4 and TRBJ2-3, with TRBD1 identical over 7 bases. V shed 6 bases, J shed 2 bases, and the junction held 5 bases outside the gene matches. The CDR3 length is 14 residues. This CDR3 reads CASSRTGSTDTQYF. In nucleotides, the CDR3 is TGTGCCAGCAGCCGGACAGGATCCACAGATACGCAGTATTTT.

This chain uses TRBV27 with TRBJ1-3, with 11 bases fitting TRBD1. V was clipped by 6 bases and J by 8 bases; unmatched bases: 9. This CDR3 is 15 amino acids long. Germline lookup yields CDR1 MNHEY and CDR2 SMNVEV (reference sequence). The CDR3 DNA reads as TGTGCCAGCAGCCCTGGGACAGGGGGAATGTACACCATATATTTT. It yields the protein CASSPGTGGMYTIYF.

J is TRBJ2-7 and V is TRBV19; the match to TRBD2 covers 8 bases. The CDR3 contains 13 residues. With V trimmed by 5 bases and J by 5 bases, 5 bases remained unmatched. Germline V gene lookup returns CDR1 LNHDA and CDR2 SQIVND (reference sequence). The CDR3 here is CASSPGLVDEQYF. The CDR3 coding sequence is TGTGCCAGTAGTCCGGGACTAGTCGACGAGCAGTACTTC.

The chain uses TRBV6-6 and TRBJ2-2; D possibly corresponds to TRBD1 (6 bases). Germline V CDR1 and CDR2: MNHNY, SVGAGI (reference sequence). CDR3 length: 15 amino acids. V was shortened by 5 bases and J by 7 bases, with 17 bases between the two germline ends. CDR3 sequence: CASSRRSQGSGELFF. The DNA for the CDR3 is TGTGCCAGCAGTCGTCGGTCCCAGGGGAGCGGGGAGCTGTTTTTT.

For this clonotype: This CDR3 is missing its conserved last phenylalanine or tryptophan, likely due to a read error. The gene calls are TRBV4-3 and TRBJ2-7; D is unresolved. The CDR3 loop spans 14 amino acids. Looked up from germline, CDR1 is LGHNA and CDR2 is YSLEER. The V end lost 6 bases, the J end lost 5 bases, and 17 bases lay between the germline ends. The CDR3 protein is CASSRGVGYDEQYL. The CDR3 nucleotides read TGCGCCAGCAGTCGCGGAGTGGGTTACGACGAGCAGTACTTA.

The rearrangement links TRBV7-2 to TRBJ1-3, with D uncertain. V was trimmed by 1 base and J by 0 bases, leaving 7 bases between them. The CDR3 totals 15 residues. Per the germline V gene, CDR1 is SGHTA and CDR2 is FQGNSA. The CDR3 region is CASSLVRSSGNTIYF. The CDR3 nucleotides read TGTGCCAGCAGCTTAGTCCGGTCCTCTGGAAACACCATATATTTT.

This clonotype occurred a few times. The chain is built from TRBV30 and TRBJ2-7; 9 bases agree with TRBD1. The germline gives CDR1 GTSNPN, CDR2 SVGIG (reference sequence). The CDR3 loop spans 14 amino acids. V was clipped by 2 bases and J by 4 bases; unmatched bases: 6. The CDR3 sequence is CAWSMGQGRYEQYF. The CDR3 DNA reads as TGTGCCTGGAGTATGGGACAGGGCCGGTACGAGCAGTACTTC.

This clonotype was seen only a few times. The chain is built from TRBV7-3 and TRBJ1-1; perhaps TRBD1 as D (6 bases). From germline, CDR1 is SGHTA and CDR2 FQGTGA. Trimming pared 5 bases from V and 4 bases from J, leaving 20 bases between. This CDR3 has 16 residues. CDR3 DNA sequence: TGTGCCAGCAGCCTTACAGGGTTCGGAGGGGGCACTGAAGCTTTCTTT. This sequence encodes CASSLTGFGGGTEAFF.

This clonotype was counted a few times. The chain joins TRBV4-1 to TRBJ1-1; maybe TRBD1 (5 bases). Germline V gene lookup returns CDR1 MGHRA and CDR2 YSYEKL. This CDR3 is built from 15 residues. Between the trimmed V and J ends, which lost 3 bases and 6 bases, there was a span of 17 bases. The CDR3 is CASSQPGRRRAEAFF. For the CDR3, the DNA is TGCGCCAGCAGCCAGCCGGGACGGAGGAGGGCTGAAGCTTTCTTT.

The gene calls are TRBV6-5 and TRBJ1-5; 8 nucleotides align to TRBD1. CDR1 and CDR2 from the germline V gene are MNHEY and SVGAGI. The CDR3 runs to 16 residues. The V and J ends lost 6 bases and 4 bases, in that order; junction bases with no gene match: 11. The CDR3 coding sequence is TGTGCCAGCAGCCCGGACAGGGTGGGGGAAAATCAGCCCCAGCATTTT. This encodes CASSPDRVGENQPQHF.

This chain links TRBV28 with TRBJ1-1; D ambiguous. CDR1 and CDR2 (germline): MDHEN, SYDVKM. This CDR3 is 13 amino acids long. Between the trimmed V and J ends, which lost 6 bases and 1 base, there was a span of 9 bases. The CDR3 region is CASRATQNTEAFF. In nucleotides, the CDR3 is TGTGCCAGCAGAGCTACCCAGAACACTGAAGCTTTCTTT.

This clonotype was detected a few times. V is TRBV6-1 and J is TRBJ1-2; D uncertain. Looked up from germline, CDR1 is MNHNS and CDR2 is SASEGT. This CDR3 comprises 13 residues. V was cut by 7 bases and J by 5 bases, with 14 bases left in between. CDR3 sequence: CASTPSDGYGYTF. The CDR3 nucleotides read TGTGCCAGCACCCCCTCGGACGGATATGGCTACACCTTC.

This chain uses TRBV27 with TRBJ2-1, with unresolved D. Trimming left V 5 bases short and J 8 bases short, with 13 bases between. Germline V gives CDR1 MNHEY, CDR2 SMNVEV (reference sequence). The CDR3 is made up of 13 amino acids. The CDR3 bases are TGTGCCAGCAGTCCTCTCCCGCCGCATGAGCAGTTCTTC. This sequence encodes CASSPLPPHEQFF.

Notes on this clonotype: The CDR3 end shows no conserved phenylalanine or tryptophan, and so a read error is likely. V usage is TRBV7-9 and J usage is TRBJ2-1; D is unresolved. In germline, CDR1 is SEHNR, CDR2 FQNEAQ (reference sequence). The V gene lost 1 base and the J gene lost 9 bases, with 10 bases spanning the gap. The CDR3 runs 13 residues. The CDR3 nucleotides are TGTGCCAGCAGCTTAGGGAACCCCGGTGAGCAGTTCTTA. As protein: CASSLGNPGEQFL.

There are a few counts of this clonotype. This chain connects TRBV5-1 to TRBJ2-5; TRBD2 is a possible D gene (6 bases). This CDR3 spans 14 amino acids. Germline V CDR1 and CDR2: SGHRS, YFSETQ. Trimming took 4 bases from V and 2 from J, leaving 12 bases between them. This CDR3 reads CASSQAGNQETQYF. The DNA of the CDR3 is TGCGCCAGCAGCCAGGCGGGGAATCAAGAGACCCAGTACTTC.

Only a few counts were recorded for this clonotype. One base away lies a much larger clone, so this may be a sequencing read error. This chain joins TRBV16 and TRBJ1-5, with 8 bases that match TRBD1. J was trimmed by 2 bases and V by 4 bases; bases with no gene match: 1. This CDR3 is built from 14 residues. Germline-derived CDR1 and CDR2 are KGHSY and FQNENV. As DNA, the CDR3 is TGTGCCAGCAGCCGGGGACAGGGCAATCAGCCCCAGCATTTT. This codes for CASSRGQGNQPQHF.

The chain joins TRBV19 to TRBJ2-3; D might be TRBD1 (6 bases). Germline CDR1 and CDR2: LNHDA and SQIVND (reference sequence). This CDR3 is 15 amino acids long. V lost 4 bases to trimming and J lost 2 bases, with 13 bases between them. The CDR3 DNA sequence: TGTGCCAGTAGTAACAGGGCATCTCCCACAGATACGCAGTATTTT. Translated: CASSNRASPTDTQYF.

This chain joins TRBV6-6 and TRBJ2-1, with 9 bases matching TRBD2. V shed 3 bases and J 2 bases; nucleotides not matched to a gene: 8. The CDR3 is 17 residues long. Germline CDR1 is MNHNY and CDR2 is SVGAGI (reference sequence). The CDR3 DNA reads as TGTGCCAGCAGTTATACCTCCTTAGCGGGGGCCTACAATGAGCAGTTCTTC. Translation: CASSYTSLAGAYNEQFF.

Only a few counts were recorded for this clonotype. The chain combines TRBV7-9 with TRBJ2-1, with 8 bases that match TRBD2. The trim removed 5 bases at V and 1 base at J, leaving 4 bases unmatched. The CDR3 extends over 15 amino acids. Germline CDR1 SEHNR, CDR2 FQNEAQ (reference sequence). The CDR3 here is CASSPREVSYNEQFF. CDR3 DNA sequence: TGTGCCAGCAGCCCGCGGGAGGTTTCCTACAATGAGCAGTTCTTC.

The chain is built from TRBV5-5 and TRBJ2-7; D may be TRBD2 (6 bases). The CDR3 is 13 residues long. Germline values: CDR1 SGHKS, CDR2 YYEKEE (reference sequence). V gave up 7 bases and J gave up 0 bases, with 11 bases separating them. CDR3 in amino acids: CASQGLNSYEQYF. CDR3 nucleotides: TGTGCCAGCCAGGGACTTAACTCCTACGAGCAGTACTTC.

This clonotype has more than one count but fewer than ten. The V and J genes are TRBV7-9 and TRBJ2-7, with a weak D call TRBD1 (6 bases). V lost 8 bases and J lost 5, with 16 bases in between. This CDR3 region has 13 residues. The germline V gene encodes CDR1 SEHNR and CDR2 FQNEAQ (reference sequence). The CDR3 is CASSVAGGNEQYF. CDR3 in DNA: TGTGCCAGCTCCGTTGCTGGGGGCAACGAGCAGTACTTC.

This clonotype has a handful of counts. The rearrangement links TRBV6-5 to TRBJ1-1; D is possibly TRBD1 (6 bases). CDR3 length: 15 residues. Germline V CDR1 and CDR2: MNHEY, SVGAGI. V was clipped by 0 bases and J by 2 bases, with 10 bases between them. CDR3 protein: CASSYSLRGNTEAFF. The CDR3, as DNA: TGTGCCAGCAGTTACTCGCTCAGGGGAAACACTGAAGCTTTCTTT.

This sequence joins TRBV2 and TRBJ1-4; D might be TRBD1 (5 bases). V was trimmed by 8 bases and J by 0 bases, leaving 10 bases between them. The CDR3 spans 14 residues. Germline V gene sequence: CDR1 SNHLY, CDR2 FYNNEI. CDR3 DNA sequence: TGTGCCAGCGGGGCAGCAGCAACTAATGAAAAACTGTTTTTT. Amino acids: CASGAAATNEKLFF. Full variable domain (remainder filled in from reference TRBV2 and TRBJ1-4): EPEVTQTPSHQVTQMGQEVILRCVPISNHLYFYWYRQILGQKVEFLVSFYNNEISEKSEIFDDQFSVERPDGSNFTLKIRSTKLEDSAMYFCASGAAATNEKLFFGSGTQLSVL.

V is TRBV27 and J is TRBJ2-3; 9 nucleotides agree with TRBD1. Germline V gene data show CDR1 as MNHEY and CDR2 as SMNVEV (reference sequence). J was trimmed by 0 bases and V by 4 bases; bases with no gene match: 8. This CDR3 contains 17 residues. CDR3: CASSWGNRGRSTDTQYF. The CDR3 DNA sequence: TGTGCCAGCAGTTGGGGAAACAGGGGGCGGAGCACAGATACGCAGTATTTT.

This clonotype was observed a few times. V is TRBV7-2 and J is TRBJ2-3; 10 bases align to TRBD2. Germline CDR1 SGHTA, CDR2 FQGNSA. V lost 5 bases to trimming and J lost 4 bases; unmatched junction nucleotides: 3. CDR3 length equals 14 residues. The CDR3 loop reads CASSTGTSADTQYF. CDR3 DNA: TGTGCCAGCAGCACGGGGACTAGCGCAGATACGCAGTATTTT.